The rows below give T cell receptor beta chains drawn from one sample of a study of radiotherapy plus CTLA-4 blockade in lung cancer. Clones were read by immunoSEQ multiplex PCR, and TCRdb kept only the in-frame ones, dropping some. The table has tens of thousands of clones, more than 60% seen once. The sequencing used peripheral blood, collected from a patient treated with radiotherapy plus ipilimumab. These receptor sequences come from a human donor with non-small cell lung cancer who had a partial response to radiotherapy plus ipilimumab. The CDR3 runs from the conserved cysteine through the conserved F or W. The D gene is left open where the match is weak. The listing skips clone size in some rows; elsewhere it reads once, few, many or a size class.

>-|TRBV7-9|TRBJ2-1|few
TGTGCCAGCAGCCAAGATACAGGGCGTCGCAATGAGCAGTTCTTC
CASSQDTGRRNEQFF
>TRBD2|TRBV7-3|TRBJ2-1|-
TGTGCCAGCAGCGCCCGCGGGGGGGCCTCCTACAATGAGCAGTTCTTC
CASSARGGASYNEQFF
>-|TRBV5-1|TRBJ2-2|few
TGCGCCAGCAGCCAACAGGGACTAAACCCCGGGGAGCTGTTTTTT
CASSQQGLNPGELFF
>-|TRBV19|TRBJ1-5|-
TGTGCCAGTAGTGCGGGACTGACTAGCAATCAGCCCCAGCATTTT
CASSAGLTSNQPQHF
>-|TRBV30|TRBJ1-1|-
TGTGCCTGGACCAATACTATGAACACTGAAGCTTTCTTT
CAWTNTMNTEAFF
>-|TRBV25-1|TRBJ2-3|-
TGTGCCAGCAGTGACCCCTCGGGGGGCCAGAGCACAGATACGCAGTATTTT
CASSDPSGGQSTDTQYF
>TRBD1|TRBV7-6|TRBJ2-7|-
TGTGCCAGCAGCTTAGCGCCTTACGGACAGGACTCCGAGCAGTACTTC
CASSLAPYGQDSEQYF
>TRBD1|TRBV6-5|TRBJ2-1|-
TGTGCCAGCAGACAAACAGGGGTTCGAGAGCAGTTCTTC
CASRQTGVREQFF
>-|TRBV6-5|TRBJ1-1|-
TGTGCCAGCAGACCCACCGGTGGAGTTGAAGCTTTCTTT
CASRPTGGVEAFF
>-|TRBV15|TRBJ1-6|-
TGTGCCACCAGCAGAGGCACAGGCCCAAATTCACCCCTCCACTTT
CATSRGTGPNSPLHF
>TRBD1|TRBV6-5|TRBJ1-4|-
TGTGCCAGCAGAGCCCGACAGGGAAATGAAAAACTGTTTTTT
CASRARQGNEKLFF
>-|TRBV7-2|TRBJ1-5|-
TGTGCCAGCAGCTGGGGGAGGGTGAATCAGCCCCAGCATTTT
CASSWGRVNQPQHF
>TRBD1|TRBV5-6|TRBJ2-7|few
TGTGCCAGCAGCCCGCCCGGGACAGGGAACCACGAGCAGTACTTC
CASSPPGTGNHEQYF
>-|TRBV5-1|TRBJ1-2|-
TGCGCCAGCAGCTTACAGGGTTCGAACTATGGCTACACCTTC
CASSLQGSNYGYTF
>-|TRBV5-1|TRBJ2-7|-
TGCGCCAGCAGCTTGGGAGGACTGGGTGAGCAGTACTTC
CASSLGGLGEQYF
>TRBD1|TRBV5-1|TRBJ2-7|-
TGCGCCAGCAGAGCTCCCGGGACAGCGAGCTCCTACGAGCAGTACTTC
CASRAPGTASSYEQYF
>TRBD2|TRBV27|TRBJ2-5|-
TGTGCCAGCACCTCGACTAGCGGCGGCCAAGAGACCCAGTACTTC
CASTSTSGGQETQYF
>-|TRBV28|TRBJ2-4|-
TGTGCCAGCAGTTATGCGGCGCTGGGAGGTAGGAACATTCAGTACTTC
CASSYAALGGRNIQYF
>TRBD1|TRBV29-1|TRBJ2-1|once
TGCAGCGTTGGTCTCCTCAACAGGGGGCAAACCTACAATGAGCAGTTCTTC
CSVGLLNRGQTYNEQFF
>TRBD2|TRBV18|TRBJ2-5|-
TGTGCCAGCTCACCAGTCGCGGGGGGGCCAGAGACCCAGTACTTC
CASSPVAGGPETQYF
>TRBD1|TRBV11-2|TRBJ1-1|-
TGTGCCAGCAGCTTAGACAGGGGGATGAACACTGAAGCTTTCTTT
CASSLDRGMNTEAFF
>-|TRBV7-3|TRBJ1-1|once
TGTGCCAGCAGCCTCAACCGGGACATGAACACTGAAGCTTTCTTT
CASSLNRDMNTEAFF
>TRBD2|TRBV19|TRBJ2-7|-
TGTGCCAGTAGTTCAGGGACTAGCGGGTCCTACGAGCAGTACTTC
CASSSGTSGSYEQYF
>-|TRBV6-6|TRBJ2-3|-
TGTGCCAGCAGTCCCTCGACAGATACGCAGTATTTT
CASSPSTDTQYF
>TRBD1|TRBV5-4|TRBJ1-2|-
TGTGCCAGCAGATATACGGGACAGCGGTCTGGCTACACCTTC
CASRYTGQRSGYTF
>-|TRBV7-8|TRBJ2-7|-
TGTGCCAGCAGCTTAGGCAGGTACTACGAGCAGTACTTC
CASSLGRYYEQYF
>-|TRBV11-2|TRBJ2-7|-
TGTGCCAGCAGCTTAGGCAGGGGTGGGAGCTCCTACGAGCAGTACTTC
CASSLGRGGSSYEQYF
>TRBD1|TRBV5-1|TRBJ1-6|-
TGCGCCAGCGCACCAGGGGGCGTCCCCAATTCACCCCTCCACTTT
CASAPGGVPNSPLHF
>-|TRBV7-9|TRBJ1-4|few
TGTGCCAGCAGCTTATACGGGGGGAGACTTACGCGGGAAAAACTGTTTTTT
CASSLYGGRLTREKLFF
>-|TRBV28|TRBJ1-1|once
TGTGCCAGCAGTTCCGAGGACACCCCTCAAGGGGACACTGAAGCTTTCTTT
CASSSEDTPQGDTEAFF
>-|TRBV5-4|TRBJ1-2|-
TGTGCCAGCAGCTTGGTTGCGGGGCGAGTATTCGGCGGCTACACCTTC
CASSLVAGRVFGGYTF
>TRBD1|TRBV9|TRBJ2-1|-
TGTGCCAGCAGCGCCGGACAGGGGGAGTTCTTC
CASSAGQGEFF
>-|TRBV9|TRBJ1-6|-
TGTGCCAGCAGCGAGGCCAGGGCCGGGAATTCACCCCTCCACTTT
CASSEARAGNSPLHF
>TRBD1|TRBV9|TRBJ2-5|-
TGTGCCAGCAGCGTCCGGACAGGGCAAAGGGAGACCCAGTACTTC
CASSVRTGQRETQYF
>-|TRBV30|TRBJ2-5|-
TGTGCCTGGAGTGCTTCCGGGGGAGAGACCCAGTACTTC
CAWSASGGETQYF
>TRBD1|TRBV6-1|TRBJ1-5|-
TGTGCCAGCACCGCGGACAGGTCATTTCAGCCCCAGCATTTT
CASTADRSFQPQHF
>-|TRBV11-2|TRBJ2-2|-
TGTGCCAGCAGCCCAACAGGGGGGGCCGGGGAGCTGTTTTTT
CASSPTGGAGELFF
>TRBD2|TRBV27|TRBJ2-5|-
TGTGCCAGCAGTTGGGCTAGCGGGGCCGACCAGTACTTC
CASSWASGADQYF
>-|TRBV25-1|TRBJ2-5|-
TGTGCCAGCAGTGATAACAGCCAAGAGACCCAGTACTTC
CASSDNSQETQYF
>-|TRBV5-1|TRBJ2-3|few
TGCGCCAGCAGCTGGGCGGGACTTGTCGCAGATACGCAGTATTTT
CASSWAGLVADTQYF
>-|TRBV5-1|TRBJ2-7|-
TGCGCCAGCAGCTTGGGGACTTATACCTCCCGTGGGTACTTC
CASSLGTYTSRGYF
>-|TRBV20-1|TRBJ1-1|-
TGCAGTGCCGGGGGCACTGAAGCTTTCTTT
CSAGGTEAFF
>-|TRBV7-6|TRBJ1-1|once
TGTGCCAGCAGCTTAAAAGCGAACACTGAAGCTTTCTTT
CASSLKANTEAFF
>-|TRBV18|TRBJ2-2|-
TGTGCCAGCCCTACAGGGACGAACACCGGGGAGCTGTTTTTT
CASPTGTNTGELFF
>TRBD2|TRBV28|TRBJ2-5|-
TGTGCCAGCAGGCCCGGACTAGCGGGGGGGCAAGAGACCCAGTACTTC
CASRPGLAGGQETQYF
>TRBD2|TRBV5-1|TRBJ2-1|-
TGCGCCAGCAGCTTGCTGTCTAGCGGGGGGGCAGGTAATGAGCAGTTCTTC
CASSLLSSGGAGNEQFF
>TRBD1|TRBV7-9|TRBJ2-1|-
TGTGCCAGCAGCTCTTGGACAGGGCGACCCAATGAGCAGTTCTTC
CASSSWTGRPNEQFF
>TRBD1|TRBV4-2|TRBJ1-2|-
TGTGCCAGCAGCGCCGACAGGGCAAACTATGGCTACACCTTC
CASSADRANYGYTF
>-|TRBV5-1|TRBJ2-5|-
TGCGCCAGCAGCTTGCGACCGGACAGAGCGGATCAAGAGACCCAGTACTTC
CASSLRPDRADQETQYF
>-|TRBV2|TRBJ1-6|-
TGTGCCAGCAGTTCCGACGGGGGTAATTCACCCCTCCACTTT
CASSSDGGNSPLHF
>-|TRBV28|TRBJ1-2|-
TGTGCCAGCAGGAGGTTCACAACCGCAGTTAACTATGGCTACACCTTC
CASRRFTTAVNYGYTF
>-|TRBV5-1|TRBJ2-1|-
TGCGCCAGCAAAATTAACAATGAGCAGTTCTTC
CASKINNEQFF
>-|TRBV27|TRBJ2-1|-
TGTGCCAGCAGTTTATCGAGGAATGAGCAGTTCTTC
CASSLSRNEQFF
>TRBD1|TRBV7-6|TRBJ2-1|-
TGTGCCAGCAGCTTAGTAGGGGGCTTCTACAATGAGCAGTTCTTC
CASSLVGGFYNEQFF
>-|TRBV7-9|TRBJ2-5|-
TGTGCCAGCAGTGTTGTTGGAGGGGAGACCCAGTACTTC
CASSVVGGETQYF